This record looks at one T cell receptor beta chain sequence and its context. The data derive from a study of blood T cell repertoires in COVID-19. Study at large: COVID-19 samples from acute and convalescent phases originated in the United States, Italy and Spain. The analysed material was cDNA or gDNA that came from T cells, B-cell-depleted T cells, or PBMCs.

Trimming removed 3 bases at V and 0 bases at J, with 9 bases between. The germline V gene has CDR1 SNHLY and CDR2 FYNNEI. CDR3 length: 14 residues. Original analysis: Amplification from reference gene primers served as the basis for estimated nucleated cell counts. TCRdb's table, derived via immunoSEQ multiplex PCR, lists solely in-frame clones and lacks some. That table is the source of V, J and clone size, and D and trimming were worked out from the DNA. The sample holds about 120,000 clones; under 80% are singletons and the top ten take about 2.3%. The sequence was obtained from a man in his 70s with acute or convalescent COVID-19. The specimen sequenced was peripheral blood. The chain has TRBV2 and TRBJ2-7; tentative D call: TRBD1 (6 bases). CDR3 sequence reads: CASSDQGHSYEQYF. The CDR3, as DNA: TGTGCCAGCAGTGATCAGGGGCACTCCTACGAGCAGTACTTC.